The sequence of this T cell receptor beta chain was determined in a study of blood T cells in healthy people across ages. V was trimmed by 3 bases and J by 5 bases, leaving 13 bases between them. The CDR3 length is 13 residues. The germline CDR1 and CDR2 sequences are DFQATT and SNEGSKA (reference sequence). A minimum of 5.5 micrograms of total RNA was extracted per sample. Next came a second PCR, run for about 6 to 12 cycles, which used a sample-barcoded 5' primer along with a J-beta primer mix. Per-sample output comprised a minimum of 2.5 million paired-end reads containing CDR3. TCRdb reprocessed the 5' RACE reads with MiXCR, giving one entry per CDR3 protein. The profile shows under 750,000 distinct CDR3 sequences, less than 60% of them singletons.

This receptor was identified in a man older than 75 in good health. The chain joins TRBV20-1 to TRBJ1-1; D is unclear. Sequencing was done on a sample of blood. The CDR3 sequence: CSASGRSETEAFF. The CDR3 DNA reads TGCAGTGCTAGCGGACGGTCGGAAACTGAAGCTTTCTTT.